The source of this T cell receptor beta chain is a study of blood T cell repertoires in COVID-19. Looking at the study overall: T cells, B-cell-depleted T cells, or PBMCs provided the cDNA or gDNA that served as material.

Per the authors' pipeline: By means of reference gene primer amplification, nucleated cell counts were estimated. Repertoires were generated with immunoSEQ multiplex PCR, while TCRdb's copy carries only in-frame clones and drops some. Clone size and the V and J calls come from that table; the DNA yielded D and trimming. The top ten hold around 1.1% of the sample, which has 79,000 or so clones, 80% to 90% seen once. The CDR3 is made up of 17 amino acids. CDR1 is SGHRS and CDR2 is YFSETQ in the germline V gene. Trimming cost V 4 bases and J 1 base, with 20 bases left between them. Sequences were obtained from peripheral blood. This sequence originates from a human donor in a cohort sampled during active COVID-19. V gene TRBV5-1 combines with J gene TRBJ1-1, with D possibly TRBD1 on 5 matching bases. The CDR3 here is CASSRGILSQANTEAFF. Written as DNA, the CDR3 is TGCGCCAGCAGCCGGGGGATCCTGTCACAAGCGAACACTGAAGCTTTCTTT.